The rows below give T cell receptor beta chains drawn from one sample of a study of cytomegalovirus exposure and HLA in healthy donors. The table came from immunoSEQ multiplex PCR; TCRdb's copy has only in-frame clones and leaves some out. The sample has roughly 63,000 clones; approximately 82% are singletons. Sample: PBMCs. The receptors originated from a woman aged 40 to 50 in good health and CMV-seropositive. The conserved cysteine and the conserved F or W are not part of the CDR3 here.

J: TRBJ1-1
length: 11
V: TRBV19
CDR3: ASSFSGNTEAF

J: NA
length: 9
V: TRBV12-5
CDR3: ASGFGYEQY

J: TRBJ1-5
length: 11
V: TRBV6-5
CDR3: ASRGTGNQPQH

J: TRBJ2-7
length: 12
V: TRBV2
CDR3: ASSVDWDSYEQY

J: TRBJ2-7
length: 10
V: TRBV15
CDR3: ATSRQGNEQY

J: TRBJ2-1
length: 11
V: TRBV29-1
CDR3: SVERDRDNEQF

J: TRBJ2-3
length: 15
V: TRBV7-8
CDR3: ASSPGVLAGVTDTQY

J: TRBJ1-2
length: 12
V: TRBV5-1
CDR3: ASSTYTGENGYT

J: TRBJ1-3
length: 13
V: TRBV6-5
CDR3: ASSLIRGSRNTIY

J: TRBJ1-1
length: 12
V: TRBV2
CDR3: ASSGGPWHTEAF

J: TRBJ2-5
length: 13
V: TRBV7-8
CDR3: ASSLFPGYQETQY

J: TRBJ2-3
length: 15
V: TRBV7-9
CDR3: ASNLLLSYRDTDTQY

J: TRBJ2-4
length: 14
V: TRBV12-5
CDR3: ASAPGSGGARNIQY

J: TRBJ2-7
length: 9
V: TRBV2
CDR3: ASTGYNEQY

J: TRBJ1-3
length: 13
V: TRBV18
CDR3: ASSPGHHSGNTIY

J: TRBJ1-1
length: 12
V: TRBV7-3
CDR3: ASSLYAENTEAF

J: TRBJ1-1
length: 13
V: TRBV5-8
CDR3: ASSPITGERTEAF

J: TRBJ2-2
length: 13
V: TRBV6-5
CDR3: ASSYSQQNTGELF

J: TRBJ2-7
length: 10
V: TRBV2
CDR3: ASRGTGVGQY

J: TRBJ1-2
length: 10
V: TRBV28
CDR3: ASNGEIYGYT

J: TRBJ2-3
length: 12
V: TRBV29-1
CDR3: SVEGGGQGFIHY

J: TRBJ1-2
length: 11
V: TRBV6-6
CDR3: ASSQEALIGYT

J: TRBJ2-3
length: 11
V: TRBV7-7
CDR3: ASGREPTDTQY

J: TRBJ2-3
length: 12
V: TRBV15
CDR3: ATSSGGVTDTQY

J: TRBJ2-7
length: 11
V: TRBV29-1
CDR3: SVVLDTSYEQY

J: TRBJ1-6
length: 13
V: TRBV6-5
CDR3: ASKFSSPYNSPLH

J: TRBJ1-4
length: 14
V: TRBV5-1
CDR3: ASSLASSRGNEKLF

J: TRBJ1-3
length: 12
V: TRBV6-1
CDR3: ASSEQKAGNTIY

J: TRBJ1-1
length: 12
V: TRBV2
CDR3: ASRDGTAYTEAF

J: TRBJ1-2
length: 12
V: TRBV6-5
CDR3: ASSSLGGQYGYT

J: TRBJ1-6
length: 11
V: TRBV30
CDR3: AWRPSFNSPLH

J: TRBJ2-1
length: 15
V: TRBV19
CDR3: ASSPSGLAGTYNEQF

J: TRBJ1-1
length: 14
V: TRBV10-3
CDR3: AISPAQGRENTEAF

J: TRBJ2-1
length: 13
V: TRBV30
CDR3: AWSKRLAGGNEQF

J: TRBJ2-7
length: 12
V: TRBV5-6
CDR3: ASSTDYLSYEQY

J: TRBJ1-4
length: 12
V: TRBV5-5
CDR3: ASSLPTGGEKLF

J: TRBJ2-3
length: 12
V: TRBV7-2
CDR3: ASTAGGITDTQY

J: TRBJ2-5
length: 13
V: TRBV6-5
CDR3: ASSYGQGTVETQY

J: TRBJ1-5
length: 15
V: TRBV6-1
CDR3: ASSEAWQRGSNQPQH

J: TRBJ1-6
length: 11
V: TRBV5-6
CDR3: ASSLQGSSPLH

J: TRBJ2-3
length: 13
V: TRBV6-5
CDR3: ASSYSKGGADTQY

J: TRBJ1-2
length: 13
V: TRBV6-1
CDR3: ASSEGLQGPWGYT

J: TRBJ1-3
length: 15
V: TRBV28
CDR3: ASSLPLGGVNGNTIY

J: TRBJ1-3
length: 14
V: TRBV5-1
CDR3: ASSERQGASGNTIY

J: TRBJ2-7
length: 12
V: TRBV27
CDR3: ASSLLSNSYEQY

J: TRBJ1-4
length: 14
V: TRBV7-4
CDR3: ASSLERGSCSEKLF

J: TRBJ1-5
length: 10
V: TRBV10-1
CDR3: ASSGLGGPQH

J: TRBJ1-2
length: 14
V: TRBV4-3
CDR3: ASSLQPGQGAYGYT

J: TRBJ2-2
length: 11
V: TRBV7-8
CDR3: ASSLGGTGELF

J: TRBJ2-1
length: 15
V: TRBV18
CDR3: ASSPKAGTEYYNEQF

J: TRBJ1-5
length: 11
V: TRBV7-2
CDR3: ASSLGWGQGQH

J: TRBJ2-1
length: 13
V: TRBV6-5
CDR3: ASSPGGTSYNEQF

J: TRBJ2-7
length: 12
V: TRBV6-1
CDR3: ASSDGAGIKAQY

J: TRBJ2-1
length: 12
V: TRBV11-1
CDR3: ASSPVLTPGEQF

J: TRBJ1-1
length: 9
V: TRBV29-1
CDR3: SVGQSYEAF